These 9 T cell receptor beta chains originate from one sample sequenced in a study of blood T cell repertoires in COVID-19. This table comes from immunoSEQ multiplex PCR, and its TCRdb copy is limited to in-frame clones, with some not included. Counted here are some 150,000 clones, roughly 84% occurring once; the ten biggest clones make up around 8.5%. The sequenced sample was peripheral blood. Every receptor here comes from an older woman with acute or convalescent COVID-19.

CDR3 loop: CASSEDNHYEQYF. CDR3 nucleotide sequence: TGTGCCAGCAGTGAGGACAATCACTACGAGCAGTACTTC. This chain links TRBV7-9 with TRBJ2-7; D is perhaps TRBD1 (5 bases). V dropped 6 bases and J dropped 3 bases, with 12 bases sitting between them. The CDR3 is 13 amino acids. CDR1 SEHNR and CDR2 FQNEAQ come from the germline V gene (reference sequence).

V gene TRBV28 combines with J gene TRBJ1-2; D gene ambiguous. V gave up 1 base and J gave up 1 base, with 13 bases separating them. This CDR3 is 16 amino acids long. The V gene's germline CDR1 is MDHEN and CDR2 SYDVKM. The CDR3 DNA sequence: TGTGCCAGCAGTTTATCCGCCCGGAGGTTTAACTATGGCTACACCTTC. Protein sequence: CASSLSARRFNYGYTF.

This rearrangement joins TRBV9 to TRBJ2-3; the match to TRBD2 covers 8 bases. The CDR3 runs to 17 residues. The germline V gene encodes CDR1 SGDLS and CDR2 YYNGEE. With V trimmed by 3 bases and J by 3 bases, 12 bases remained unmatched. The CDR3, as DNA: TGTGCCAGCAGCGCCCCTCGCCCGGGACTAGGGACAGATACGCAGTATTTT. It encodes CASSAPRPGLGTDTQYF.

The chain joins TRBV5-4 to TRBJ1-4, with TRBD1 identical over 9 bases. The CDR3 is 14 amino acids. The trim removed 4 bases at V and 7 bases at J, leaving 5 bases unmatched. Looked up from germline, CDR1 is SGHNT and CDR2 is YYREEE (reference sequence). The CDR3 sequence: CASSDRGSGEKLFF. CDR3 nucleotides: TGTGCCAGCAGCGACAGGGGGTCTGGTGAAAAACTGTTTTTT.

The chain combines TRBV7-8 with TRBJ2-2; D may be TRBD2 (5 bases). CDR3 size: 14 residues. V was clipped by 2 bases and J by 3 bases, with 7 bases between them. Germline CDR1 and CDR2: SGHVS and FQNEAQ. The CDR3 region is CASSLLRDTGELFF. CDR3 coding DNA: TGTGCCAGCAGCTTATTGAGGGACACCGGGGAGCTGTTTTTT.

V gene TRBV19 combines with J gene TRBJ2-2, with 8 bases matching TRBD1. In germline, CDR1 is LNHDA, CDR2 SQIVND (reference sequence). After removal of 6 bases from V and 7 bases from J, the junction contained 10 bases not matched to a gene. The CDR3 has 15 amino acids. CDR3 sequence reads: CASRQRTGGFGELFF. For the CDR3, the DNA is TGTGCCAGTAGACAGCGCACAGGGGGATTCGGGGAGCTGTTTTTT.

V is TRBV6-5 and J is TRBJ1-6; D possibly corresponds to TRBD1 (5 bases). The germline V gene encodes CDR1 MNHEY and CDR2 SVGAGI. The CDR3 spans 16 residues. The ends were cut back, 0 bases at V and 3 bases at J, with 9 bases in the middle. The CDR3 DNA reads TGTGCCAGCAGTTACTCCAGGGTGGTCTATAATTCACCCCTCCACTTT. It codes for CASSYSRVVYNSPLHF.

This chain links TRBV6-5 with TRBJ2-5; 7 positions match TRBD1. Germline CDR1 reads MNHEY; CDR2 reads SVGAGI. CDR3 size: 15 residues. With V trimmed by 0 bases and J by 5 bases, 6 bases remained unmatched. The CDR3: CASSYSTGYGETQYF. The CDR3 coding sequence is TGTGCCAGCAGTTACTCGACAGGGTACGGGGAGACCCAGTACTTC.

This clone has at least ten counts. The rearrangement joins TRBV6-5 to TRBJ1-3, with TRBD1 matching 7 bases. The CDR3 is made up of 14 amino acids. Germline assignment: CDR1 MNHEY and CDR2 SVGAGI. V trimming: 6 bases; J trimming: 4 bases; junction bases outside the gene matches: 6. The CDR3 reads CASRNTGAGNTIYF. The CDR3 nucleotides read TGTGCCAGCAGAAACACAGGGGCGGGAAACACCATATATTTT.